The 32 T cell receptor beta chains below come from one sample, sequenced in a study of blood T cell repertoires in COVID-19. Profiling relied on immunoSEQ multiplex PCR, and the TCRdb table lists in-frame clones only, not all of them. The repertoire holds 350,000 to 450,000 clones, with 80% to 90% as singletons. Sequencing was done on a sample of PBMCs or T cells enriched from blood (not recorded which). The receptors stem from a man aged 25 to 45 who had recovered from COVID-19.

J is TRBJ2-1 and V is TRBV28; 8 bases are a match to TRBD2. V dropped 6 bases and J dropped 6; count of bases not matched to a gene: 13. There are 16 residues in the CDR3. Germline V gene sequence: CDR1 MDHEN, CDR2 SYDVKM. As DNA, the CDR3 is TGTGCCAGCAGGCATGGGCCCGGGACTAGTCCCAATGAGCAGTTCTTC. Translating it yields CASRHGPGTSPNEQFF.

This chain connects TRBV27 to TRBJ2-5; no clear D. The CDR3 is 13 amino acids. Germline CDR1 and CDR2: MNHEY and SMNVEV (reference sequence). Trimming cost V 6 bases and J 5 bases, with 13 bases left between them. The CDR3 reads CASSLSSVETQYF. The CDR3 coding sequence is TGTGCCAGCAGCCTCTCGTCCGTGGAGACCCAGTACTTC.

V usage is TRBV6-5 and J usage is TRBJ2-2, with D hard to call. Germline CDR1 MNHEY, CDR2 SVGAGI. Deletions cut 0 bases from V and 7 bases from J, with 12 bases between. The CDR3 is made up of 15 amino acids. CDR3 sequence: CASSYSPSGSGELFF. As DNA, the CDR3 is TGTGCCAGCAGTTACTCGCCTAGTGGCAGCGGGGAGCTGTTTTTT.

This clone showed up just once. This chain connects TRBV12-3 or TRBV12-4 to TRBJ1-1, with D maybe TRBD1 (5 bases). V was pared by 7 bases and J by 10 bases, with 16 bases between. CDR3 size: 12 residues. The CDR3 coding sequence is TGTGCCAGCACCGGGTGGGGCGGGGGAGCTTTCTTT. The encoded protein is CASTGWGGGAFF.

The V and J genes are TRBV5-1 and TRBJ2-5; 7 nucleotides align to TRBD2. This CDR3 comprises 15 residues. V shed 3 bases and J 4 bases; nucleotides not matched to a gene: 9. Germline values: CDR1 SGHRS, CDR2 YFSETQ. For the CDR3, the DNA is TGCGCCAGCAGCTACTCCGGGACTACCGGAGAGACCCAGTACTTC. Encoded protein: CASSYSGTTGETQYF.

The rearrangement links TRBV21-1 to TRBJ2-4; the table's TRBD1 call for D was not verified on the DNA. TRBV21-1 is a pseudogene segment. The CDR3 totals 11 residues. CDR3 residues: CASTQMNIQYF. The CDR3 DNA sequence: TGTGCCAGCACCCAAATGAACATTCAGTACTTC.

The chain joins TRBV27 to TRBJ2-6; a weak D match, TRBD1 (5 bases). Germline V lookup: CDR1 MNHEY, CDR2 SMNVEV (reference sequence). This CDR3 comprises 16 residues. The V gene lost 5 bases and the J gene lost 0 bases, with 11 bases spanning the gap. For the CDR3, the DNA is TGTGCCAGCAGTGGATACCAGGGCTCTGGGGCCAACGTCCTGACTTTC. This gives the protein CASSGYQGSGANVLTF.

This chain links TRBV3-1 (or the pseudogene TRBV3-2) with TRBJ1-5; D uncertain. V was clipped by 6 bases and J by 0 bases, with 15 bases between them. CDR3 length equals 16 residues. The germline V gene has CDR1 LGHDT and CDR2 YNNKEL (reference sequence). CDR3 protein: CASSNSGGDSNQPQHF. CDR3 sequence (DNA): TGTGCCAGCAGTAACTCTGGCGGAGATAGCAATCAGCCCCAGCATTTT.

The chain links TRBV3-1 (or the pseudogene TRBV3-2) to TRBJ2-7; D is possibly TRBD2 (5 bases). Trimming removed 8 bases at V and 4 bases at J, with 12 bases between. The CDR3 has 12 residues. The germline gives CDR1 LGHDT, CDR2 YNNKEL (reference sequence). CDR3: CASQRGPYEQYF. The CDR3 nucleotides read TGTGCCAGCCAACGCGGGCCGTACGAGCAGTACTTC.

The rearrangement uses TRBV28 and TRBJ2-3; D might be TRBD1 (6 bases). Trimming took off 6 bases at V and 0 bases at J, with 22 bases between the two ends. The CDR3 spans 18 residues. Per germline, CDR1 MDHEN and CDR2 SYDVKM. CDR3 DNA: TGTGCCAGCAGCCCCACACAGGGAAGGAGCGGAAGCACAGATACGCAGTATTTT. Translating it yields CASSPTQGRSGSTDTQYF.

This clone was recorded once. The J gene is TRBJ1-2, the V gene TRBV29-1, with D unresolved. The CDR3 has 10 residues. Deletions cut 6 bases from V and 2 bases from J, with 4 bases between. Per germline, CDR1 SQVTM and CDR2 ANQGSEA. In DNA, the CDR3 is TGCAGCGTGCAGAACTATGGCTACACCTTC. Translating gives CSVQNYGYTF.

This sequence joins TRBV21-1 and TRBJ2-1; the table assigns TRBD1, which was not confirmed against the DNA. TRBV21-1 is marked as a pseudogene. CDR3 length equals 14 residues. The CDR3: CASSKVKGGYEQFF. The CDR3, as DNA: TGTGCCAGCAGCAAAGTTAAAGGGGGCTATGAGCAGTTCTTC.

This clone appeared once. The chain is built from TRBV10-2 and TRBJ1-5, with D perhaps matching TRBD1 (5 bases). Germline values: CDR1 WSHSY, CDR2 SAAADI. This CDR3 is built from 15 residues. V lost 3 bases to trimming and J lost 6 bases, with 15 bases between them. This chain's CDR3 is CASSDTGQGGQPQHF. CDR3 nucleotides: TGCGCCAGCAGTGATACGGGGCAGGGAGGTCAGCCCCAGCATTTT.

This chain joins TRBV28 and TRBJ1-3; the D is unclear. The CDR3 spans 15 residues. Germline CDR1 MDHEN, CDR2 SYDVKM. V lost 7 bases to trimming and J lost 2 bases, with 15 bases between them. DNA for the CDR3: TGTGCCAGCAAAGACTCACACTTTACTGGAAACACCATATATTTT. It specifies CASKDSHFTGNTIYF.

The chain carries TRBV5-4 and TRBJ2-7; possibly TRBD2 for D (5 bases). The V end was cut by 0 bases, the J end by 4 bases, with 14 bases between. The V gene's germline CDR1 is SGHNT and CDR2 YYREEE (reference sequence). The length of the CDR3 is 15 residues. As DNA, the CDR3 is TGTGCCAGCAGCTTGGGCCCGGGGATGGAATACGAGCAGTACTTC. Translation: CASSLGPGMEYEQYF.

In nucleotides, the CDR3 is TGTGCTAGTGGTTCGTACTATGGCTACACCTTC. This sequence encodes CASGSYYGYTF. The chain is built from TRBV12-5 and TRBJ1-2; D uncertain. V was shortened by 4 bases and J by 3 bases, with 3 bases between the two germline ends. There are 11 residues in the CDR3. Germline V gives CDR1 LGHNT, CDR2 FRNRAP.

CDR3 sequence reads: CASSLVAGRAHPDTQYF. CDR3 nucleotide sequence: TGTGCCAGCAGCTTAGTCGCTGGCAGGGCGCATCCAGATACGCAGTATTTT. V is TRBV11-2 and J is TRBJ2-3; tentatively, D is TRBD1 (5 bases). Germline V CDR1 and CDR2: SGHAT, FQNNGV. The CDR3 loop spans 17 amino acids. V was pared by 1 base and J by 4 bases, with 18 bases between.

This chain connects TRBV28 to TRBJ1-5; 7 nucleotides match TRBD1. J lost 7 bases, V lost 3 bases, and 9 bases had no gene match. Germline CDR1 MDHEN, CDR2 SYDVKM. The CDR3 contains 15 residues. The CDR3 nucleotides are TGTGCCAGCAGTTTCCAGGGGGGAGGTGTGCAGCCCCAGCATTTT. Its protein is CASSFQGGGVQPQHF. Complete variable domain (other parts from reference TRBV28 and TRBJ1-5): DVKVTQSSRYLVKRTGEKVFLECVQDMDHENMFWYRQDPGLGLRLIYFSYDVKMKEKGDIPEGYSVSREKKERFSLILESASTNQTSMYLCASSFQGGGVQPQHFGDGTRLSIL.

The rearrangement uses TRBV29-1 and TRBJ2-5, with 9 bases that match TRBD2. Trimming removed 7 bases from V and 2 bases from J; junction bases left unmatched: 14. Germline V gene lookup returns CDR1 SQVTM and CDR2 ANQGSEA. CDR3 size: 16 residues. This CDR3 is CSAGTSTTSGQETQYF. As DNA, the CDR3 is TGCAGCGCGGGCACCTCTACGACTAGCGGACAAGAGACCCAGTACTTC. The whole variable domain, remainder taken from reference TRBV29-1 and TRBJ2-5, is SAVISQKPSRDICQRGTSLTIQCQVDSQVTMMFWYRQQPGQSLTLIATANQGSEATYESGFVIDKFPISRPNLTFSTLTVSNMSPEDSSIYLCSAGTSTTSGQETQYFGPGTRLLVL.

The table lists this clone with a count of one. The chain is built from TRBV6-1 and TRBJ2-2; 7 bases line up with TRBD1. This CDR3 comprises 17 residues. The germline gives CDR1 MNHNS, CDR2 SASEGT. V lost 2 bases to trimming and J lost 4 bases; unmatched junction nucleotides: 10. The CDR3 protein is CASSERGQGVFTGELFF. The CDR3 DNA is TGTGCCAGCAGTGAACGGGGCCAGGGGGTATTCACCGGGGAGCTGTTTTTT.

The chain links TRBV24-1 to TRBJ1-5; the match to TRBD1 covers 8 bases. CDR1 is KGHDR, CDR2 SFDVKD, per germline. The CDR3 consists of 15 residues. The ends lost 3 bases at V and 4 bases at J; junction bases unmatched: 4. The CDR3, as DNA: TGTGCCACCAGTGATCCGAGGACAGGGAATCAGCCCCAGCATTTT. Protein product: CATSDPRTGNQPQHF.

This sequence joins TRBV2 and TRBJ2-5; TRBD2 agrees at 11 bases. Trimming cost V 1 base and J 5 bases; bases outside gene matches: 9. CDR3 size: 17 residues. CDR1 and CDR2 (germline): SNHLY, FYNNEI. The CDR3 is CASSEVSASGRRETQYF. In nucleotides, the CDR3 is TGTGCCAGCAGTGAAGTCAGTGCTAGCGGGAGGAGGGAGACCCAGTACTTC.

The J gene is TRBJ2-7, the V gene TRBV28, with 7 bases aligning to TRBD1. The CDR3 loop spans 15 amino acids. Germline V CDR1 and CDR2: MDHEN, SYDVKM. J lost 7 bases, V lost 6 bases, and 15 bases had no gene match. The CDR3 DNA reads TGTGCCAGCAGATACGGACAGGCTCCTTTGGGGGAGCAGTACTTC. Encoded protein: CASRYGQAPLGEQYF.

The chain employs TRBV6-1 and TRBJ1-6; possible D gene TRBD1, 6 bases. Germline V gene sequence: CDR1 MNHNS, CDR2 SASEGT. The germline V and J ends were trimmed by 2 bases and 10 bases, with 15 bases remaining between them. CDR3 size: 15 residues. The CDR3 region has the DNA TGTGCCAGCAGTGAAAATACAGGGTTTCAATCACCCCTCCACTTT. This codes for CASSENTGFQSPLHF.

This sequence joins TRBV30 and TRBJ2-7, with 7 bases aligning to TRBD1. This CDR3 has 14 residues. The germline CDR1 and CDR2 sequences are GTSNPN and SVGIG (reference sequence). Trimming took 6 bases from V and 0 from J; bases not matched to a gene: 8. CDR3 DNA sequence: TGTGCCTGCGACAGGGTTGGGATCTCCTACGAGCAGTACTTC. It specifies CACDRVGISYEQYF. The complete variable domain, with remaining parts taken from reference TRBV30 and TRBJ2-7, reads SQTIHQWPATLVQPVGSPLSLECTVEGTSNPNLYWYRQAAGRGLQLLFYSVGIGQISSEVPQNLSASRPQDRQFILSSKKLLLSDSGFYLCACDRVGISYEQYFGPGTRLTVT.

This clone occurred once. At the DNA level, this CDR3 is encoded by other sequences in the same sample as well. The V call is TRBV28, the J call TRBJ2-7; D is undetermined. CDR3 size: 11 residues. The V end was cut by 3 bases, the J end by 4 bases, with 4 bases between. CDR1 and CDR2 from the germline V gene are MDHEN and SYDVKM. The CDR3 DNA is TGTGCCAGCAGTTTGAGATACGAGCAGTACTTC. This sequence encodes CASSLRYEQYF.

This sequence joins TRBV15 and TRBJ1-2; the D gene is possibly TRBD1 (5 bases). V shed 1 base and J shed 8 bases, with 20 bases lying between them. The CDR3 has 16 amino acids. Germline assignment: CDR1 LNHNV and CDR2 YYDKDF (reference sequence). For the CDR3, the DNA is TGTGCCACCAGCAGAGGTGTGGGGCCAGCCTCTATGGGCTACACCTTC. This encodes CATSRGVGPASMGYTF.

This chain uses TRBV6-2 or TRBV6-3 with TRBJ2-2, with TRBD2 matching 13 bases. The V and J ends lost 6 bases and 3 bases, in that order; junction bases with no gene match: 10. The CDR3 has 18 residues. Germline CDR1 MNHEY, CDR2 SVGEGT. DNA of the CDR3: TGTGCCAGCAGCCCCTCCCTAGGACTAGCGGGGGACACCGGGGAGCTGTTTTTT. Amino acid sequence: CASSPSLGLAGDTGELFF.

The chain joins TRBV12-5 to TRBJ2-7; TRBD2 might be the D (5 bases). The V and J ends lost 0 bases and 1 base respectively, with 16 bases between them. CDR1 LGHNT and CDR2 FRNRAP come from the germline V gene. CDR3 length equals 17 residues. This chain's CDR3 is CASGLVLGADQSYEQYF. The CDR3, as DNA: TGTGCTAGTGGTTTGGTATTGGGAGCGGACCAATCCTACGAGCAGTACTTC.

The V call is TRBV28, the J call TRBJ1-4, with 8 bases identical to TRBD1. Trimming at V came to 2 bases and at J to 6 bases, leaving 14 bases not matched to a gene. Germline V gene lookup returns CDR1 MDHEN and CDR2 SYDVKM. This CDR3 has 18 residues. DNA for the CDR3: TGTGCCAGCAGTTTAGGTTTGAAGTTCGGACAGGGCTATGAAAAACTGTTTTTT. Encoded protein: CASSLGLKFGQGYEKLFF.

CDR3 bases: TGTGCCAGCAGGAAACAGGGTTCTAATGAAAAACTGTTTTTT. Protein: CASRKQGSNEKLFF. The chain links TRBV27 to TRBJ1-4, with D possibly TRBD1 on 6 matching bases. The CDR3 has 14 residues. V gave up 6 bases and J gave up 3 bases, with 11 bases separating them. The V gene's germline CDR1 is MNHEY and CDR2 SMNVEV (reference sequence). Full variable domain (rest looked up from reference TRBV27 and TRBJ1-4): EAQVTQNPRYLITVTGKKLTVTCSQNMNHEYMSWYRQDPGLGLRQIYYSMNVEVTDKGDVPEGYKVSRKEKRNFPLILESPSPNQTSLYFCASRKQGSNEKLFFGSGTQLSVL.

This clone showed up just once. This rearrangement joins TRBV18 to TRBJ1-2, with D possibly being TRBD1 (5 bases). V lost 3 bases to trimming and J lost 3 bases, with 14 bases between them. Germline CDR1 and CDR2: KGHSH and LQKENI. CDR3 size: 15 residues. The CDR3 DNA sequence: TGTGCCAGCTCACCTCGGGACGGGGGGGACTATGGCTACACCTTC. Protein: CASSPRDGGDYGYTF.